The rows below give T cell receptor beta chains drawn from one sample of a study of identical twins. From the 5' RACE reads, TCRdb called clonotypes with MiXCR, one entry per CDR3 protein. Of 640,000 or so distinct CDR3 sequences in the sample, roughly 6% were seen once. Specimen: naive T cells sorted from blood. The receptors shown here come from a man younger than 35 in good health. Both conserved end residues are part of each CDR3. Fields, in order: D gene, V gene, J gene, clone size, CDR3 DNA, CDR3 protein. A D gene is named only where the DNA matches it firmly. Size is stated for part of the rows, as once, few or many counts, or as a class when the clone is expanded.

.,TRBV5-1,TRBJ1-2,many,TGCGCCAGCAGCTTGGCTTGGGGGAACTATGGCTACACCTTC,CASSLAWGNYGYTF
TRBD1,TRBV5-1,TRBJ2-7,few,TGCGCCAGCAGCACCGGGACAGCCAATTCCTACGAGCAGTACTTC,CASSTGTANSYEQYF
.,TRBV20-1,TRBJ2-3,many,TGCAGTGCTAGTCTCGGGAGTGGGATAGATACGCAGTATTTT,CSASLGSGIDTQYF
.,TRBV29-1,TRBJ2-2,many,TGCAGCGTTGAAGCACACCCATACACCGGGGAGCTGTTTTTT,CSVEAHPYTGELFF
TRBD1,TRBV12-3/TRBV12-4,TRBJ2-3,many,TGTGCCAGCAGTTCGGGACAGGGTTCAGATACGCAGTATTTT,CASSSGQGSDTQYF
.,TRBV15,TRBJ1-4,many,TGTGCCACCAGCAGAGTGGGGGATGAAAAACTGTTTTTT,CATSRVGDEKLFF
.,TRBV20-1,TRBJ2-7,many,TGCAGTGGGGGGGGGGCGACCGGCTACGAGCAGTACTTC,CSGGGATGYEQYF
.,TRBV25-1,TRBJ2-2,many,TGTGCCAGCAGTTTGTCGGGAGCGGAGCTGTTTTTT,CASSLSGAELFF
.,TRBV20-1,TRBJ2-7,many,TGCAGTGCTAGGAAGGTGGGGCACGAGCAGTACTTC,CSARKVGHEQYF
.,TRBV12-3/TRBV12-4,TRBJ2-1,many,TGTGCCAGCTCAACTCTCATCTTCGGGATGACCAATGAGCAGTTCTTC,CASSTLIFGMTNEQFF
.,TRBV6-1,TRBJ2-6,.,TGTGCCAGCAGAATTTTCCAGGGCTCTGGGGCCAACGTCCTGACTTTC,CASRIFQGSGANVLTF
.,TRBV7-2,TRBJ2-1,many,TGTGCCAGCAGCTTAGCGCGTGGACGAAACAATGAGCAGTTCTTC,CASSLARGRNNEQFF
TRBD1,TRBV7-2,TRBJ2-3,.,TGTGCCAGCAGCTCACAGGGGCAGCTGAGCACAGATACGCAGTATTTT,CASSSQGQLSTDTQYF
TRBD1,TRBV12-3/TRBV12-4,TRBJ1-1,few,TGTGCCAGCAGTTTAGGGGACAGCACTGAAGCTTTCTTT,CASSLGDSTEAFF
TRBD1,TRBV19,TRBJ1-3,.,TGTGCCAGTAGTTCCGGGACAGCAAATACTGGAAACACCATATATTTT,CASSSGTANTGNTIYF
.,TRBV28,TRBJ2-7,many,TGTGCCAGCAGTTTCGGGTACTACGAGCAGTACTTC,CASSFGYYEQYF
.,TRBV19,TRBJ2-1,.,TGTGCCAGTAGGATCTACAATGAGCAGTTCTTC,CASRIYNEQFF
TRBD1,TRBV25-1,TRBJ2-6,many,TGTGCCAGCAGTCCCAGGACAGGGGGCGGGGCCAACGTCCTGACTTTC,CASSPRTGGGANVLTF
TRBD1,TRBV10-3,TRBJ2-3,.,TGTGCCATCAGGAGACAGGGTATTCCTGGAGATACGCAGTATTTT,CAIRRQGIPGDTQYF
.,TRBV12-3/TRBV12-4,TRBJ2-2,many,TGTGCCAGCAGTTTAGAGGGGGGCCGAAACACCGGGGAGCTGTTTTTT,CASSLEGGRNTGELFF
TRBD2,TRBV5-1,TRBJ2-5,few,TGCGCCAGCAGCTTGGCCTCTAGCGGGGGACGAGCACGCAACTTC,CASSLASSGGRARNF
.,TRBV5-1,TRBJ1-6,many,TGCGCCAGCAGCTTTGGGGATGTCACTTCACCCCTCCACTTT,CASSFGDVTSPLHF
TRBD2,TRBV27,TRBJ2-3,many,TGTGCAGTACTAGCGGGACCACCCATAGATACGCAGTATTTT,CAVLAGPPIDTQYF
.,TRBV5-1,TRBJ2-1,many,TGCGCCAGCAGCTACCCATTGTCCCCTAATGAGCAGTTCTTC,CASSYPLSPNEQFF
.,TRBV2,TRBJ1-4,few,TGTGCCAGCAGTGAAGTAGTTGAAAAACTGTTTTTT,CASSEVVEKLFF
.,TRBV3-1,TRBJ2-1,.,TGTGCCAGCAGCCATGGGTCCTCGGGGACTGAGCAGTTCTTC,CASSHGSSGTEQFF
.,TRBV12-3/TRBV12-4,TRBJ1-2,few,TGTGCCAGCAGTTTTGGCGCGCGGAACTATGGCTACACCTTC,CASSFGARNYGYTF
TRBD2,TRBV24-1,TRBJ2-5,many,TGTGCCACCAGTAGCCTAGCGGGAGCTATAGAGACCCAGTACTTC,CATSSLAGAIETQYF
.,TRBV5-6,TRBJ2-2,.,TGTGCCAGCAGCCGGAGGGGTCCCGGGGAGCTGTTTTTT,CASSRRGPGELFF
TRBD2,TRBV11-3,TRBJ2-1,few,TGTGCCAGCAACCCCCCTAGCGGGGACTACAATGAGCAGTTCTTC,CASNPPSGDYNEQFF
TRBD2,TRBV25-1,TRBJ2-2,.,TGTGCCAGCAGTGGGCTGGGACTACCCCCCTACCTTTCCACCGGGGAGCTGTTTTTT,CASSGLGLPPYLSTGELFF
TRBD2,TRBV6-2/TRBV6-3,TRBJ2-1,many,TGTGCCAGCAGGGCTCTGGGACTAGCGGGAAGAAACTCCTACAATGAGCAGTTCTTC,CASRALGLAGRNSYNEQFF
.,TRBV24-1,TRBJ2-5,few,TGTGCCACCAGTGAGGCCTATCAAGAGACCCAGTACTTC,CATSEAYQETQYF
.,TRBV12-3/TRBV12-4,TRBJ2-5,many,TGTGCCAGCAGTTTAGCTAACAGGCAAGAGACCCAGTACTTC,CASSLANRQETQYF
TRBD2,TRBV11-3,TRBJ2-5,few,TGTGCCAGCAGCGCGACTAGCGGGGATTTAGGGGAGACCCAGTACTTC,CASSATSGDLGETQYF
.,TRBV4-1,TRBJ2-1,many,TGCGCCAGCTCCCGGGGGCTAGCGAACGATGAGCAGTTCTTC,CASSRGLANDEQFF
.,TRBV12-3/TRBV12-4,TRBJ2-7,many,TGTGCCAGCAGTTTTGACTACGTCTCCTACGAGCAGTACTTC,CASSFDYVSYEQYF
.,TRBV6-1,TRBJ1-5,many,TGTGCCAGCAGTCTTTCGGGGGGGTCAGGGCCCCAGCATTTT,CASSLSGGSGPQHF
TRBD1,TRBV7-6,TRBJ2-7,.,TGTGCCAGCAGCCCCAAGACAGGGGACGTCCTCGAGCAGTACTTC,CASSPKTGDVLEQYF
TRBD1,TRBV6-2/TRBV6-3,TRBJ2-2,.,TGTGCCAGCAGTCCGGACAGGGTTGGTACCGGGGAGCTGTTTTTT,CASSPDRVGTGELFF
.,TRBV29-1,TRBJ2-1,.,TGCAGCGCCGTTTTTGCCCTCAATGAGCAGTTCTTC,CSAVFALNEQFF
TRBD2,TRBV19,TRBJ2-1,few,TGTGCCAGTATGCGCCGAGGGAGCGGGAGGATTTACAATGAGCAGTTCTTC,CASMRRGSGRIYNEQFF
TRBD2,TRBV30,TRBJ2-5,.,TGTGCCTGGAGTGTTAGCGGGAGGCCAGGGGAGACCCAGTACTTC,CAWSVSGRPGETQYF